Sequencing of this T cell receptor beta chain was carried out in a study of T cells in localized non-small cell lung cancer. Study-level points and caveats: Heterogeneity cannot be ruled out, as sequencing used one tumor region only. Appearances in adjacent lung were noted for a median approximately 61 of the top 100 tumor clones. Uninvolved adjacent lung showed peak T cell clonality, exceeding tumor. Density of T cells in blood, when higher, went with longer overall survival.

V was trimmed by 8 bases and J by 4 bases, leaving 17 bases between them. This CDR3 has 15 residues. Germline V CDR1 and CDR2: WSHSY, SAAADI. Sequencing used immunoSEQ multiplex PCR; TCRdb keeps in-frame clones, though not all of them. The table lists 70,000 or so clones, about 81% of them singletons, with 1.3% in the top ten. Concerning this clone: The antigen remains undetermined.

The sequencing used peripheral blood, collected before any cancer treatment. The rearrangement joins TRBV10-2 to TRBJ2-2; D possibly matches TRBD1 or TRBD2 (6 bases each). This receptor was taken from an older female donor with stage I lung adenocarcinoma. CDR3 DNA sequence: TGCGCCAGCGCCCGCTCAGGGGACTTCACCGGGGAGCTGTTTTTT. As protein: CASARSGDFTGELFF.